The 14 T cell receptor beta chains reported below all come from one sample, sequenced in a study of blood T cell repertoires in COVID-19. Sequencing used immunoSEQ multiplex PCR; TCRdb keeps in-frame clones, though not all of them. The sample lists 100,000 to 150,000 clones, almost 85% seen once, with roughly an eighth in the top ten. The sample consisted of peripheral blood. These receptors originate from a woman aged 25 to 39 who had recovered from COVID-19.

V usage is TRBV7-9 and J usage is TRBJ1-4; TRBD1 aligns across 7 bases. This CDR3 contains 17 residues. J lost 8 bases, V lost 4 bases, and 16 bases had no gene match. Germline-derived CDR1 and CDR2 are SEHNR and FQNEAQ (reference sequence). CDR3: CASSSLTTGVSGEKLFF. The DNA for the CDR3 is TGTGCCAGCAGCTCCTTAACTACAGGGGTGTCGGGCGAAAAACTGTTTTTT.

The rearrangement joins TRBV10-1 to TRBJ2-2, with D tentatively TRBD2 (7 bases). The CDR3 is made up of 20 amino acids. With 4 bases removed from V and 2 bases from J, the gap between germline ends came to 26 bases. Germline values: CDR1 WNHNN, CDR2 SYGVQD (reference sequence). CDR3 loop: CASSALAGEGVYPNTGELFF. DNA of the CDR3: TGCGCCAGCAGTGCGTTAGCGGGCGAGGGGGTCTACCCCAACACCGGGGAGCTGTTTTTT.

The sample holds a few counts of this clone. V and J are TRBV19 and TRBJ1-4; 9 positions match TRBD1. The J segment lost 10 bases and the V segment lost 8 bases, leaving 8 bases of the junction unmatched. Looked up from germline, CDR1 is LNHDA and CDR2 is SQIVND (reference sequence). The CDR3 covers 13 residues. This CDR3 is CASRDRGVGKLFF. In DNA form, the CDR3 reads TGTGCCAGTCGCGACAGGGGGGTTGGAAAACTGTTTTTT.

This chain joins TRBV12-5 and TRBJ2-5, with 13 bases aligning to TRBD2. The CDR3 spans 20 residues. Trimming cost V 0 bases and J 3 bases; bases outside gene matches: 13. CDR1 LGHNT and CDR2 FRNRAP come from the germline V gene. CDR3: CASGLVLSGLAGVVKETQYF. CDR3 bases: TGTGCTAGTGGTTTGGTACTGTCTGGACTAGCGGGAGTAGTGAAAGAGACCCAGTACTTC.

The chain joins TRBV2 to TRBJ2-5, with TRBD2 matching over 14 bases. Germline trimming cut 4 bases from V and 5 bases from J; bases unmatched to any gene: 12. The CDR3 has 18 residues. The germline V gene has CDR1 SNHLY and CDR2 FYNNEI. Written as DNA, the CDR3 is TGTGCCAGCAGTGGCCCCCCGGGACTAGCGGGGGCAGGGGAGACCCAGTACTTC. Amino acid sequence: CASSGPPGLAGAGETQYF.

CDR3 nucleotides: TGTGCCAGCAGTTTTAGAAGCTACGAGCAGTACTTC. This sequence encodes CASSFRSYEQYF. The rearrangement links TRBV12-3 or TRBV12-4 to TRBJ2-7; no reliable D call. The V end lost 3 bases, the J end lost 3 bases, and 6 bases lay between the germline ends. The CDR3 is 12 residues long.

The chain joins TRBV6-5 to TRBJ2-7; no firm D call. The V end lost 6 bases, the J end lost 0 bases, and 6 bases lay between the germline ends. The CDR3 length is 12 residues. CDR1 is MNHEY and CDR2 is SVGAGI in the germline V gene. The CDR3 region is CASSQNSYEQYF. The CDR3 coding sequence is TGTGCCAGCAGCCAGAACTCCTACGAGCAGTACTTC.

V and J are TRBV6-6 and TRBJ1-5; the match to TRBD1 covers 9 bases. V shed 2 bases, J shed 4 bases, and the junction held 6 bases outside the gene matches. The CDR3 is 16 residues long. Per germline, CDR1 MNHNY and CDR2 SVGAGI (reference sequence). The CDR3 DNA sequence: TGTGCCAGCAGTTACGCGGGACAGGGCGGAAATCAGCCCCAGCATTTT. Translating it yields CASSYAGQGGNQPQHF.

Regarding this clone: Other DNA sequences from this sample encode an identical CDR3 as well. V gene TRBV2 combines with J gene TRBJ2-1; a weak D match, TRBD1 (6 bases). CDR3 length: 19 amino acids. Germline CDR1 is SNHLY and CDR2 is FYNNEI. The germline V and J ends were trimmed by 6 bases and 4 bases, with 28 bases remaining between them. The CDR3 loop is CASSPRGPLVTPLYNEQFF. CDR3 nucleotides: TGTGCCAGCAGCCCCAGGGGCCCCCTAGTTACTCCCCTATACAATGAGCAGTTCTTC.

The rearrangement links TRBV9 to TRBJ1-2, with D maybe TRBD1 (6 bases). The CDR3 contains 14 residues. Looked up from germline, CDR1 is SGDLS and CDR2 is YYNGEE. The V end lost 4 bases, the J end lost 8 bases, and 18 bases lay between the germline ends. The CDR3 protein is CASSPRGRGLGYTF. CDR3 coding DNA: TGTGCCAGCAGCCCTCGCGGCAGGGGATTAGGCTACACCTTC. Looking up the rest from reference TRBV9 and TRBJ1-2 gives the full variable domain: DSGVTQTPKHLITATGQRVTLRCSPRSGDLSVYWYQQSLDQGLQFLIQYYNGEERAKGNILERFSAQQFPDLHSELNLSSLELGDSALYFCASSPRGRGLGYTFGSGTRLTVV.

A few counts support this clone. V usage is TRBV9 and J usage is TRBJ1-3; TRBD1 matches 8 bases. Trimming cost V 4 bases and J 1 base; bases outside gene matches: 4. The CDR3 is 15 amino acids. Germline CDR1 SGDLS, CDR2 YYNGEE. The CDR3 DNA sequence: TGTGCCAGCAGCCCCCGGACAGGGTCTGGAAACACCATATATTTT. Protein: CASSPRTGSGNTIYF.

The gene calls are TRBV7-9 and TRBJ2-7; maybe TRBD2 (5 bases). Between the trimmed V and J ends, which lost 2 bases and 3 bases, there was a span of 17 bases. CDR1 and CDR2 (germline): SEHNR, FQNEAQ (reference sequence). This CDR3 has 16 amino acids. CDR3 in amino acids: CASSLNPGVNLYEQYF. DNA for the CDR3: TGTGCCAGCAGCTTAAATCCCGGGGTGAACCTCTACGAGCAGTACTTC.

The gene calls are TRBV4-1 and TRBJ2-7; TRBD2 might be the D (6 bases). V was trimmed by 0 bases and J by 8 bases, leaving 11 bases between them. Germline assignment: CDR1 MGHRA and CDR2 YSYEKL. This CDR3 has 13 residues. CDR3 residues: CASSQDTSLKQYF. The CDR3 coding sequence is TGCGCCAGCAGCCAAGATACTAGCTTGAAGCAGTACTTC.

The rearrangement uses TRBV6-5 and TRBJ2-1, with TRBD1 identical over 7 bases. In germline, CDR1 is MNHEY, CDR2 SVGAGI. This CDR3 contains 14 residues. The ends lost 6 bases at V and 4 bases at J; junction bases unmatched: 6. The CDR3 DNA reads TGTGCCAGCAGCTCAGAGGGACAGTACAATGAGCAGTTCTTC. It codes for CASSSEGQYNEQFF.